The present T cell receptor beta chain was sequenced within a study of graft-versus-host responses after intestinal transplantation. Study summary: Every transplant recipient was induced with anti-thymocyte globulin, then maintained on tacrolimus and steroids for around 3 years. Regarding the study as a whole: Researchers found GvH clones in recipient marrow, and some showed up first in ileum or blood. Circulating GvH clone levels at their peak were associated with HvG declines (early post-transplant). Graft-donor T cell macrochimerism in patients accompanied high graft-versus-host to host-versus-graft clonal ratios in allografts.

The table came from immunoSEQ multiplex PCR; TCRdb's copy has only in-frame clones and leaves some out. Of roughly 97,000 clones in the sample, roughly 87% were seen once. V lost 8 bases and J lost 9; bases outside the gene matches: 10. Germline CDR1 SNHLY, CDR2 FYNNEI. This CDR3 has 14 amino acids. In this sample, this clone turned up once. Antigen specificity is unknown. The source of this sequence is a human donor who received an intestinal transplant. Material: unstimulated CD4+ T cells sorted from spleen or lymph node cells, obtained before intestinal transplant. V usage is TRBV2 and J usage is TRBJ2-1, with 10 bases lining up with TRBD2. CDR3 residues: CASLTSGNWGEQFF. CDR3 coding DNA: TGTGCCAGCTTAACTAGCGGGAATTGGGGTGAGCAGTTCTTC. Full variable domain (rest looked up from reference TRBV2 and TRBJ2-1): EPEVTQTPSHQVTQMGQEVILRCVPISNHLYFYWYRQILGQKVEFLVSFYNNEISEKSEIFDDQFSVERPDGSNFTLKIRSTKLEDSAMYFCASLTSGNWGEQFFGPGTRLTVL.